The 2 T cell receptor beta chains presented below share a single source sample, sequenced in a study of T cell changes during pregnancy in multiple sclerosis (dated by TCRdb to the late 2010s). The library was built by means of the immunoSEQ multiplex PCR assay. Sourced from immuneACCESS, this table was stored by TCRdb with only in-frame sequences that have V and J called. A share of the clones is absent; for the studies checked, an unresolved V gene accounts for under half, and the remainder has no known explanation. The sample table contains about 54,000 clones; only one count was recorded for about 91% of them. The top ten clonotypes cover roughly 1.2% of the sample. The sample was peripheral blood, taken after pregnancy. Receptors were obtained from a female donor in good health, enrolled as a control in a pregnancy study.

DNA for the CDR3: TGTGCCAGCAGCCAGACAGGGGGCGATGAAAAACTGTTTTTT. Translated, it gives CASSQTGGDEKLFF. This chain connects TRBV5-4 to TRBJ1-4; 10 nucleotides match TRBD1. Germline V gene lookup returns CDR1 SGHNT and CDR2 YYREEE (reference sequence). The CDR3 is made up of 14 amino acids. V was pared by 4 bases and J by 6 bases, with 3 bases of the junction left unmatched.

This chain uses TRBV5-1 with TRBJ1-3; D gene ambiguous. The germline V and J ends were trimmed by 0 bases and 4 bases, with 14 bases remaining between them. From germline, CDR1 is SGHRS and CDR2 YFSETQ. This CDR3 spans 16 amino acids. The DNA for the CDR3 is TGCGCCAGCAGCTTGGTAGGCAGGTTTCCCGGAAACACCATATATTTT. It yields the protein CASSLVGRFPGNTIYF.